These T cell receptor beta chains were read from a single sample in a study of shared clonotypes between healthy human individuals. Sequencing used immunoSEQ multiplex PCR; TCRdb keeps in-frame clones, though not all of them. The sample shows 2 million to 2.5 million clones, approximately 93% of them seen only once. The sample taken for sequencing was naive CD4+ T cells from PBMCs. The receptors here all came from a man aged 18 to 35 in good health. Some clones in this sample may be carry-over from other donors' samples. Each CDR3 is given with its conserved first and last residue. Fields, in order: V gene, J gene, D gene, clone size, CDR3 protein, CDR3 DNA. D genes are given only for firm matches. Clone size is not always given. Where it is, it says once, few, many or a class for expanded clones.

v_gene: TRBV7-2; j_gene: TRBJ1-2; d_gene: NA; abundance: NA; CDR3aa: CASSLGHGYGYTF; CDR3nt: TGTGCCAGCAGCTTAGGACATGGCTATGGCTACACCTTC
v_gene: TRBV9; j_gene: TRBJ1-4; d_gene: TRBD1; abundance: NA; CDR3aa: CASSVDGTGNSNEKLFF; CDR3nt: TGTGCCAGCAGCGTAGACGGGACAGGGAACTCTAATGAAAAACTGTTTTTT
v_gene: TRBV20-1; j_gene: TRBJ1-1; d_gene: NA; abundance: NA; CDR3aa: CSADSDTEAFF; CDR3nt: TGCAGTGCAGACTCGGACACTGAAGCTTTCTTT
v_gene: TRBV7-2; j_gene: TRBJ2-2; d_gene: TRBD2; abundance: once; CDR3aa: CASSLGLREGGELFF; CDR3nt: TGTGCCAGCAGCTTAGGATTGCGGGAGGGCGGGGAGCTGTTTTTT
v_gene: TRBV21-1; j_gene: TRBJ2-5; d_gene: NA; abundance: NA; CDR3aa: CASSKAIGRVDSYQETQYF; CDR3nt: TGTGCCAGCAGCAAAGCTATCGGCAGGGTTGACTCGTACCAAGAGACCCAGTACTTC
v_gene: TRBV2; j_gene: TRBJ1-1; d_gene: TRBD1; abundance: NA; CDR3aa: CASTAGGDPNTEAFF; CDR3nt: TGTGCCAGCACGGCAGGGGGTGACCCGAACACTGAAGCTTTCTTT
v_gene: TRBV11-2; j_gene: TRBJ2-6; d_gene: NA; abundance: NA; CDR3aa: CASSQGQVDRTGANVLTF; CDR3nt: TGTGCCAGCAGCCAGGGGCAGGTTGATCGAACGGGGGCCAACGTCCTGACTTTC
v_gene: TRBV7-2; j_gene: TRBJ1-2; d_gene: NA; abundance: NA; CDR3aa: CASSLRVIRDPGYTF; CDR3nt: TGTGCCAGCAGCTTAAGAGTAATCAGGGATCCTGGCTACACCTTC
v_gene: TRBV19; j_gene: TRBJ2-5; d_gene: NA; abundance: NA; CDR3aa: CASSTYFLAGQEETQYF; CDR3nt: TGTGCCAGTAGTACATACTTCCTAGCCGGGCAAGAAGAGACCCAGTACTTC
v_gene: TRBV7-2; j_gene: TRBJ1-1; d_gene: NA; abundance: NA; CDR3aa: CASSFPWGGTEAFF; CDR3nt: TGTGCCAGCAGCTTCCCATGGGGGGGCACTGAAGCTTTCTTT
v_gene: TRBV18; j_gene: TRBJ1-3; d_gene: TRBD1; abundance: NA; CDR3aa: CASSPSGQGGNTIYF; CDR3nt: TGTGCCAGCTCACCATCCGGACAGGGAGGAAACACCATATATTTT
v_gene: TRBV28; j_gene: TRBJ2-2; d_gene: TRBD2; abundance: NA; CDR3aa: CASSLLGSGRKNTGELFF; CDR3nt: TGTGCCAGCAGTTTATTGGGTAGCGGGAGAAAAAACACCGGGGAGCTGTTTTTT
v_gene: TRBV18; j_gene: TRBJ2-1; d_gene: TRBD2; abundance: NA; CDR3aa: CASSRGLAGGNEQFF; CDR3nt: TGTGCCAGCTCACGGGGACTAGCGGGAGGCAATGAGCAGTTCTTC
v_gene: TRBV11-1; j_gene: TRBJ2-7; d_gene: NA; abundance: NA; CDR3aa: CASSSGPPGYSYEQYF; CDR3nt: TGTGCCAGCAGCTCCGGTCCCCCGGGGTACTCCTACGAGCAGTACTTC
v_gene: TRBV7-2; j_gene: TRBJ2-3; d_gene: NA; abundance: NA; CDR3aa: CASSSPPHTDTQYF; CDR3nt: TGTGCCAGCAGCTCCCCGCCCCACACAGATACGCAGTATTTT
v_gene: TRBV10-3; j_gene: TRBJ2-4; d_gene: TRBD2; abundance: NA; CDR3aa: CAISLAGGQKNIQYF; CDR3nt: TGTGCCATCAGTTTAGCGGGAGGTCAGAAAAACATTCAGTACTTC
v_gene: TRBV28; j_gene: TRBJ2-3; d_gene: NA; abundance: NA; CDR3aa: CASRPPGLDTQYF; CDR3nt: TGTGCCAGCAGGCCCCCGGGACTCGATACGCAGTATTTT
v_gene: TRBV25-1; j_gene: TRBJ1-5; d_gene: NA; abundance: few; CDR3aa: CAGVGKSNQPQHF; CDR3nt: TGTGCCGGAGTAGGGAAAAGCAATCAGCCCCAGCATTTT
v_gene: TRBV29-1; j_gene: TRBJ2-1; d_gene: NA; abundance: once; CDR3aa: CSVERSSYNEQFF; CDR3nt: TGCAGCGTAGAGCGGTCCTCCTACAATGAGCAGTTCTTC
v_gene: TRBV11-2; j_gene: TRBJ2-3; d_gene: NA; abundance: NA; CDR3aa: CASSLGFGPTDTQYF; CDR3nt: TGTGCCAGCAGCTTAGGATTTGGCCCCACAGATACGCAGTATTTT
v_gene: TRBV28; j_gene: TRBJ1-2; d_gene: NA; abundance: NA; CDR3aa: CASTLTSGGFYGYTF; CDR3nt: TGTGCCAGCACCCTTACAAGCGGCGGCTTCTATGGCTACACCTTC
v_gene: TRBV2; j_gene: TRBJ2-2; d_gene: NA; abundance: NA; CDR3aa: CASKTPLGRSNTGELFF; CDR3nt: TGTGCCAGCAAAACCCCTCTAGGACGCTCGAACACCGGGGAGCTGTTTTTT
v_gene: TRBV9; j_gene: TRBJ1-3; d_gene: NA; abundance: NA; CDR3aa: CASSVDPNSGNTIYF; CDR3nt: TGTGCCAGCAGCGTAGACCCGAACTCTGGAAACACCATATATTTT
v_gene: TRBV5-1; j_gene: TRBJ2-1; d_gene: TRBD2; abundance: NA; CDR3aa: CASSLGLARNEQFF; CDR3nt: TGCGCCAGCAGCCTGGGACTAGCTAGGAATGAGCAGTTCTTC
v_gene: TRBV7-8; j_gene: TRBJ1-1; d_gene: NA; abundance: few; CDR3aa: CAIHSWTGMWRMTEAFF; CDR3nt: TGTGCCATTCACAGCTGGACGGGGATGTGGAGGATGACTGAAGCTTTCTTT
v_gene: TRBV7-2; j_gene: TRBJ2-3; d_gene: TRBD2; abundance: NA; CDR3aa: CASSLANLAVTDTQYF; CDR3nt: TGTGCCAGCAGCTTAGCGAACCTAGCGGTCACAGATACGCAGTATTTT
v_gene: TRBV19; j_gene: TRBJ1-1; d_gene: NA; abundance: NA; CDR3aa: CASSIGPSGNTEAFF; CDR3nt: TGTGCCAGTAGTATCGGTCCCAGCGGGAACACTGAAGCTTTCTTT
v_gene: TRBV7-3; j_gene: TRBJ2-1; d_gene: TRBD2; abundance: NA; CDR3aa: CASSFRLAGEHEQFF; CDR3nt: TGTGCCAGCAGCTTTAGGCTAGCGGGAGAGCATGAGCAGTTCTTC
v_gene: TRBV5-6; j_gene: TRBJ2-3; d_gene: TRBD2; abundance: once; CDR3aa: CASSLGLAGGPDTQYF; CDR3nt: TGTGCCAGCAGCTTGGGTTTAGCGGGAGGCCCCGATACGCAGTATTTT
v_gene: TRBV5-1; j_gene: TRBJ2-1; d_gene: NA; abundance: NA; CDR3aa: CASSLVNSGSYNEQFF; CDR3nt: TGCGCCAGCAGCTTGGTCAACAGCGGTTCCTACAATGAGCAGTTCTTC
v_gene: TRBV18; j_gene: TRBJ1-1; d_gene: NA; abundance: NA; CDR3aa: CASSSGNTEAFF; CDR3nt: TGTGCCAGCTCATCGGGGAACACTGAAGCTTTCTTT
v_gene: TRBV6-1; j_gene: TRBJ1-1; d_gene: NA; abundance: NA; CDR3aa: CASSGSMNTEAFF; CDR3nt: TGTGCCAGCAGCGGGAGTATGAACACTGAAGCTTTCTTT
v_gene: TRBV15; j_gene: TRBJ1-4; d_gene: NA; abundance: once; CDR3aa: CATSSTRVSEKLFF; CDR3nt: TGTGCCACCAGCAGCACCCGGGTTTCTGAAAAACTGTTTTTT
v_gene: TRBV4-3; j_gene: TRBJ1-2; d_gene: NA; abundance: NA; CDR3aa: CASSEGRWDYGYTF; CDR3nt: TGCGCCAGCAGCGAAGGGCGGTGGGACTATGGCTACACCTTC
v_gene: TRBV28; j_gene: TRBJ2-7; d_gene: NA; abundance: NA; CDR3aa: CASSFLTPGEEQYF; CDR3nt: TGTGCCAGCAGTTTTCTGACCCCTGGGGAAGAGCAGTACTTC
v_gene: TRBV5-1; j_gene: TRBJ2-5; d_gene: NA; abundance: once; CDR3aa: CASKRDPQETQYF; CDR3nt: TGCGCCAGCAAGCGAGATCCTCAAGAGACCCAGTACTTC
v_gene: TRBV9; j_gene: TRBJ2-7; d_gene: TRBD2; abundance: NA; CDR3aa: CASSVALAGAF; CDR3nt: TGTGCCAGCAGCGTAGCTCTAGCGGGAGCCTTC
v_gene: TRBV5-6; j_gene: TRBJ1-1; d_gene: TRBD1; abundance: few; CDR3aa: CAGRDRDGTEAFF; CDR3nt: TGTGCCGGCCGGGACAGGGATGGGACTGAAGCTTTCTTT
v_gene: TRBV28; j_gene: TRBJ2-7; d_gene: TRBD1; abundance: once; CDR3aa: CASMGTGPYEQYF; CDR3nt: TGTGCCAGCATGGGGACAGGTCCCTACGAGCAGTACTTC
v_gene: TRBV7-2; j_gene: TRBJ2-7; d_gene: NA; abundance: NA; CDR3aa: CASSLGGKYEQYF; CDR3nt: TGTGCCAGCAGCTTGGGCGGGAAGTACGAGCAGTACTTC
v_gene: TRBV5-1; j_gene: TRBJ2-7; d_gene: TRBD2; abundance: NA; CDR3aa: CASSLASGNSYEQYF; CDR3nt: TGCGCCAGCAGCTTGGCTAGCGGGAACTCCTACGAGCAGTACTTC
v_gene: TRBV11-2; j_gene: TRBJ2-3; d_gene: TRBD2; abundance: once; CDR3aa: CASSSKLLAGGPGTQYF; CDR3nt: TGTGCCAGCAGCTCCAAATTACTAGCGGGGGGTCCGGGTACGCAGTATTTT
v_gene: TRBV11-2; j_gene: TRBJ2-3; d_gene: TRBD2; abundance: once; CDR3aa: CASSPFRTSGNTDTQYF; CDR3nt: TGTGCCAGCAGCCCTTTCCGGACTAGCGGGAACACAGATACGCAGTATTTT
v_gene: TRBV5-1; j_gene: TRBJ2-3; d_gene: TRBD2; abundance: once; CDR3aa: CASSLTPGGAGTDTQYF; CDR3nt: TGCGCCAGCAGCTTAACTCCGGGAGGGGCCGGGACAGATACGCAGTATTTT
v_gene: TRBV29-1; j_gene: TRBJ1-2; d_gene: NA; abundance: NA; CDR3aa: CSVRGGGGGYTF; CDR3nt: TGCAGCGTTCGGGGCGGGGGCGGCGGCTACACCTTC
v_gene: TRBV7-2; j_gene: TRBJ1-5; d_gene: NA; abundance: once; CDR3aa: CASSAPGYSDNQPQHF; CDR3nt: TGTGCCAGCAGCGCCCCAGGATACTCCGACAATCAGCCCCAGCATTTT
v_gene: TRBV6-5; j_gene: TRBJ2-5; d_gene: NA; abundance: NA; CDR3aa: CASSYGLGETQYF; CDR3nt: TGTGCCAGCAGTTACGGACTGGGAGAGACCCAGTACTTC
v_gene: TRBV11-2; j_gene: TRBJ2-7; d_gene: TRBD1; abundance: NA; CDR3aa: CASSLRRTGTAAYEQYF; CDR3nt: TGTGCCAGCAGCTTACGACGCACCGGGACAGCAGCCTACGAGCAGTACTTC
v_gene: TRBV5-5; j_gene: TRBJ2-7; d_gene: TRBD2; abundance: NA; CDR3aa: CASSLGLAGSSYEQYF; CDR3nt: TGTGCCAGCAGCTTGGGGCTAGCGGGAAGCTCCTACGAGCAGTACTTC
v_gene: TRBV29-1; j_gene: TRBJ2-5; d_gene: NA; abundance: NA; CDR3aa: CSVARYTKEETQYF; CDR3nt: TGCAGCGTAGCCAGGTATACCAAAGAAGAGACCCAGTACTTC
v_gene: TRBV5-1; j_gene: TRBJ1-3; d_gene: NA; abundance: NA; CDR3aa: CASSLAGSGNTIYF; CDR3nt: TGCGCCAGCAGCTTGGCCGGATCTGGAAACACCATATATTTT
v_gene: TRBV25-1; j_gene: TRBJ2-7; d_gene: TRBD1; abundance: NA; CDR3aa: CASSRQGPVEQYF; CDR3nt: TGTGCCAGCTCCAGACAGGGGCCCGTGGAGCAGTACTTC
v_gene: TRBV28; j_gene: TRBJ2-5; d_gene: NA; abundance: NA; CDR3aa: CASSPPPGGGETQYF; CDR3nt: TGTGCCAGCAGCCCGCCCCCAGGGGGGGGAGAGACCCAGTACTTC
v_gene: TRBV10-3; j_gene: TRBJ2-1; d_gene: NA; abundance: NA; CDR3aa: CAISETGLDNEQFF; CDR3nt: TGTGCCATCAGTGAGACGGGCCTTGACAATGAGCAGTTCTTC
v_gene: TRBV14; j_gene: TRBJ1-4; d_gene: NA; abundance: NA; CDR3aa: CASSQGHLGEKLFF; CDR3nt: TGTGCCAGCAGCCAAGGACACCTCGGCGAAAAACTGTTTTTT